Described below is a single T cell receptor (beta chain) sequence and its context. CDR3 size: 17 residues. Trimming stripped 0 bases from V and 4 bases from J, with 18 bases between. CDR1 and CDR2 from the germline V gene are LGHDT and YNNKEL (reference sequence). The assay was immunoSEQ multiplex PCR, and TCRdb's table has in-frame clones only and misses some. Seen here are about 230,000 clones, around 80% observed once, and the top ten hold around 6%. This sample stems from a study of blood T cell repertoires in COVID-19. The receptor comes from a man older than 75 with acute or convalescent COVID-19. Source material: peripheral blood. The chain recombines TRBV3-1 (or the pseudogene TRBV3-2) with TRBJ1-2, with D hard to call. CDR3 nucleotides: TGTGCCAGCAGCCAAGATAGAGTGTGGCGGGCGGGCTATGGCTACACCTTC. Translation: CASSQDRVWRAGYGYTF.